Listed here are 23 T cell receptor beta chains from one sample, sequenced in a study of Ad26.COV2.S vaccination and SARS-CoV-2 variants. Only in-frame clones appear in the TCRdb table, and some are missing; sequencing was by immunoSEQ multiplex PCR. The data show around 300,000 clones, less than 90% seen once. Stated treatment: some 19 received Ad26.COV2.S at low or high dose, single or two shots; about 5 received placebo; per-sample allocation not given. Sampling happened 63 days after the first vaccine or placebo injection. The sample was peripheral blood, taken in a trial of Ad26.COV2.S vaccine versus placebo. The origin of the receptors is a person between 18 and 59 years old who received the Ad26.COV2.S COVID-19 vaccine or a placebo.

The CDR3 sequence: CSANQAGYTF. DNA of the CDR3: TGCAGTGCTAACCAGGCTGGCTACACCTTC. The rearrangement links TRBV20-1 to TRBJ1-2; D is unresolved. Trimming pared 4 bases from V and 7 bases from J, leaving 7 bases between. This CDR3 has 10 residues. CDR1 and CDR2 from the germline V gene are DFQATT and SNEGSKA (reference sequence).

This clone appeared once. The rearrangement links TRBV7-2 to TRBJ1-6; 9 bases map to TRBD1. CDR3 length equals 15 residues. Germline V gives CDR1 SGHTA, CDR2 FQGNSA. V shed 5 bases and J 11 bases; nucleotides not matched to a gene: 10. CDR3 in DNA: TGTGCCAGCAGCCCACCCGGGACAGGGACTACACCCCTCCACTTT. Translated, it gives CASSPPGTGTTPLHF.

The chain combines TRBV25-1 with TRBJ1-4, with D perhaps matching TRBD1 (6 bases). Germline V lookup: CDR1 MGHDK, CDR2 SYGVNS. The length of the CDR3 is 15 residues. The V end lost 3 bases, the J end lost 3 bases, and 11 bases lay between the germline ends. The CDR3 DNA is TGTGCCAGCAGTGATCGGGGGCGAGCTAATGAAAAACTGTTTTTT. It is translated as CASSDRGRANEKLFF.

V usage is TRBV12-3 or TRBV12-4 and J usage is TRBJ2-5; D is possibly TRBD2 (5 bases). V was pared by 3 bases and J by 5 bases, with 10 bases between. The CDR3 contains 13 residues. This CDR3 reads CASSFGGSETQYF. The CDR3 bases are TGTGCCAGCAGTTTTGGAGGCTCCGAGACCCAGTACTTC.

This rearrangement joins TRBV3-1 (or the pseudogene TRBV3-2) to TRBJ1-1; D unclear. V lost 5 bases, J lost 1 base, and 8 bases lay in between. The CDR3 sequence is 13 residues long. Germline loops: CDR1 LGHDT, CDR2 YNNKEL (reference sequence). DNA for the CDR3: TGTGCCAGCAGCGCCGTCCAGAACACTGAAGCTTTCTTT. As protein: CASSAVQNTEAFF.

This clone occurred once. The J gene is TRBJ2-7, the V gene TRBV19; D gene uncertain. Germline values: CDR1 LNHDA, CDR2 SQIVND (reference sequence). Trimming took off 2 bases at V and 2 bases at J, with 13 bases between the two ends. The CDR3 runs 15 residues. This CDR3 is CASSIYISAAYEQYF. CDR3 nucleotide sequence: TGTGCCAGTAGTATATATATAAGCGCAGCCTACGAGCAGTACTTC.

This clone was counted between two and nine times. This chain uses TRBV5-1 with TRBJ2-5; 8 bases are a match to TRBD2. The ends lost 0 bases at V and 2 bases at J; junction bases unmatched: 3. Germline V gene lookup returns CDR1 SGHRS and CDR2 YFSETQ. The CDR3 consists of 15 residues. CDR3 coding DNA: TGCGCCAGCAGCTTGGGGGTAGCGGGACAAGAGACCCAGTACTTC. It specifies CASSLGVAGQETQYF.

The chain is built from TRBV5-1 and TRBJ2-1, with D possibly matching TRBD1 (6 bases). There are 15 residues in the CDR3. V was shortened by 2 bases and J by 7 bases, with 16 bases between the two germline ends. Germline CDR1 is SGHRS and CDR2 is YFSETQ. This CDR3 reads CASSFGGSLGNEQFF. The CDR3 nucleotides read TGCGCCAGCAGCTTTGGGGGCTCATTGGGGAATGAGCAGTTCTTC.

Here the CDR3 reads CASSLLEEGNEQFF. Here the CDR3 DNA reads TGTGCCAGCAGTCTGCTGGAAGAGGGAAATGAGCAGTTCTTC. This rearrangement joins TRBV2 to TRBJ2-1; D is possibly TRBD2 (5 bases). Germline V gene data show CDR1 as SNHLY and CDR2 as FYNNEI. The CDR3 is 14 residues long. Trimming pared 5 bases from V and 7 bases from J, leaving 15 bases between.

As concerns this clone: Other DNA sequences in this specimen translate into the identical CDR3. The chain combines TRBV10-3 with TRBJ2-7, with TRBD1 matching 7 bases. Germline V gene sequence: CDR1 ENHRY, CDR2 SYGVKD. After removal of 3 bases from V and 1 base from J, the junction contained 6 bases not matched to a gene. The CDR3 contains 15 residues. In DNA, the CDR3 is TGTGCCATCAGTGATTCGACAGGGTATTCCTACGAGCAGTACTTC. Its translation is CAISDSTGYSYEQYF.

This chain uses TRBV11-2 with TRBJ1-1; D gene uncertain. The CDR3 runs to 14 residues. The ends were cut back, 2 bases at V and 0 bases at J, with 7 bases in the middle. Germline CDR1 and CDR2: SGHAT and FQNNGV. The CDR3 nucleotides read TGTGCCAGCAGCTTACTGCTTATGAACACTGAAGCTTTCTTT. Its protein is CASSLLLMNTEAFF.

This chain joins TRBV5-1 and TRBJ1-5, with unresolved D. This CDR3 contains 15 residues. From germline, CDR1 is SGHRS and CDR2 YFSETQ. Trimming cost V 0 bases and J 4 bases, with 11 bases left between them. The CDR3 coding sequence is TGCGCCAGCAGCTTGGAAGGGTTCGAGAATCAGCCCCAGCATTTT. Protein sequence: CASSLEGFENQPQHF.

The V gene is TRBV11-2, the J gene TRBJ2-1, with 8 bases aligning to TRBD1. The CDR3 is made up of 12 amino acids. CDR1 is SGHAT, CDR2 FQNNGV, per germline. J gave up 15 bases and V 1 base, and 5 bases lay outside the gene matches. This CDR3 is CASSLGDRLTFF. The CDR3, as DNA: TGTGCCAGCAGCTTAGGGGACAGGTTGACGTTCTTC.

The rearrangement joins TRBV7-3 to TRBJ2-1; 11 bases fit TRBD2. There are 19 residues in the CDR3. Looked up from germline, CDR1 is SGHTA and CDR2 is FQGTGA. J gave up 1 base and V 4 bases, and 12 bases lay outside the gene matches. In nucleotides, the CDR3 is TGTGCCAGCAGCTCCCTAGCGGGAGGTGCCTTCATTTCCTACAATGAGCAGTTCTTC. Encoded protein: CASSSLAGGAFISYNEQFF.

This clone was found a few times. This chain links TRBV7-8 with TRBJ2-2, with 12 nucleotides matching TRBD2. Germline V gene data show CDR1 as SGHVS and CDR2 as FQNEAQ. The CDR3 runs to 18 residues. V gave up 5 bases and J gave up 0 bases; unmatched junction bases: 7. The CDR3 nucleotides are TGTGCCAGCAGCCGAGGACTAGCGGGGACCGCGAACACCGGGGAGCTGTTTTTT. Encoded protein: CASSRGLAGTANTGELFF.

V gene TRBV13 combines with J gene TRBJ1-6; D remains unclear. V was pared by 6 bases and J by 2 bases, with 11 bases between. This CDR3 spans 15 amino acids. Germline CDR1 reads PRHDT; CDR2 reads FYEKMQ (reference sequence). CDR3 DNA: TGTGCCAGCAGTCCCGGACGGACCTATAATTCACCCCTCCACTTT. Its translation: CASSPGRTYNSPLHF.

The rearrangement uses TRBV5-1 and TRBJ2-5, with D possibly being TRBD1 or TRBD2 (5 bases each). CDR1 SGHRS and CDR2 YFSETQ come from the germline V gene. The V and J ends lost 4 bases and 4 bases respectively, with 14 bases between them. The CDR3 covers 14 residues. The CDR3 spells CASSRLGERETQYF. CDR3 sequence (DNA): TGCGCCAGCAGCCGACTGGGGGAGAGAGAGACCCAGTACTTC.

The CDR3 coding sequence is TGTGCCAGCAGCCCTAGCTGGAGCTCCTACAATGAGCAGTTCTTC. Its translation is CASSPSWSSYNEQFF. The rearrangement joins TRBV3-1 (or the pseudogene TRBV3-2) to TRBJ2-1, with D perhaps TRBD2 (5 bases). Trimming pared 4 bases from V and 0 bases from J, leaving 10 bases between. Germline CDR1 LGHDT, CDR2 YNNKEL (reference sequence). This CDR3 comprises 15 residues.

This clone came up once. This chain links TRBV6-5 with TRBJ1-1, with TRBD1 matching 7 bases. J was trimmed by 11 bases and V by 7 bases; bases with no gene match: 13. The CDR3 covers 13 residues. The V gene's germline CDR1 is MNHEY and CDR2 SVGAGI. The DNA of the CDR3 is TGTGCCAGCATTACCTCAGGGGGACAGATTGCTTTCTTT. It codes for CASITSGGQIAFF.

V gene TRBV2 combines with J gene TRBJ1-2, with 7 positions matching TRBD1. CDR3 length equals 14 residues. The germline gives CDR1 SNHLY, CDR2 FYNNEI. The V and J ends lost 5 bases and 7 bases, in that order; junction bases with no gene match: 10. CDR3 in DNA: TGTGCCAGCAGTCCACAGGGGCAGGGGCCTGGCTACACCTTC. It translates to CASSPQGQGPGYTF.

In nucleotides, the CDR3 is TGTGCCAGCAGTCAACAGGGGGCCGGACAAGAGACCCAGTACTTC. Its protein is CASSQQGAGQETQYF. The V call is TRBV5-6, the J call TRBJ2-5, with TRBD1 identical over 9 bases. With 5 bases clipped from V and 2 bases from J, the junction kept 7 bases outside the gene matches. Germline V gene data show CDR1 as SGHDT and CDR2 as YYEEEE. The CDR3 covers 15 residues.

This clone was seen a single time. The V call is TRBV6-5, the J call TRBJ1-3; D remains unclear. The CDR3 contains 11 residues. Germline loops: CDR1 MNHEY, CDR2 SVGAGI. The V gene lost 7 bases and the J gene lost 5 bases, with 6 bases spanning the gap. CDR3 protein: CASIWRNTIYF. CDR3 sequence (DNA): TGTGCCAGCATATGGCGAAACACCATATATTTT.

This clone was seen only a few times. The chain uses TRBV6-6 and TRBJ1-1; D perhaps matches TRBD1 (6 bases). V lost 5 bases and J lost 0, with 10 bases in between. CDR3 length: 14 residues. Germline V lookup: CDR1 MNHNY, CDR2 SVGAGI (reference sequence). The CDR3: CASSAYRVNTEAFF. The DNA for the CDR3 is TGTGCCAGCAGTGCCTACAGGGTGAACACTGAAGCTTTCTTT.